Listed below are T cell receptor beta chains from one sample, sequenced in a study of CD8+CD57+ T cells in acquired aplastic anemia. One entry per CDR3 protein, called by TCRdb with MiXCR from the reads. The sample contains about 210,000 distinct CDR3 sequences, 61% of which appear only once. The sequenced sample was sorted CD4+, CD8+, or CD8+CD57+ T cells (not recorded which) from PBMCs. Source of these receptors: a human donor in good health. Each CDR3 is given with its conserved first and last residue. A D gene is named only where the DNA matches it firmly. The size of a clone is reported for some rows only, either as once, few or many, or as a class for expanded clones.

J gene,V gene,clone size,D gene,CDR3 protein,CDR3 DNA
TRBJ2-7,TRBV7-9,many,TRBD1,CASSPRVWGQGSEQYF,TGTGCCAGCAGCCCGCGGGTATGGGGACAGGGGAGCGAGCAGTACTTC
TRBJ2-1,TRBV20-1,NA,NA,CSASTGSDNEQFF,TGCAGTGCTAGTACGGGATCGGACAATGAGCAGTTCTTC
TRBJ2-5,TRBV5-5,NA,NA,CASSLVREETQYF,TGTGCCAGCAGCTTGGTCAGGGAAGAGACCCAGTACTTC
TRBJ1-6,TRBV9,NA,NA,CASSPRAGGRSPLHF,TGTGCCAGCAGCCCCCGGGCGGGGGGGAGGTCACCCCTCCACTTT
TRBJ2-3,TRBV20-1,NA,TRBD2,CSARDPAGSTDTQYF,TGCAGTGCTAGAGATCCAGCGGGGAGCACAGATACGCAGTATTTT
TRBJ2-3,TRBV11-2,NA,TRBD1,CASSSGQGAYRTRDTQYF,TGTGCCAGCAGCTCGGGACAGGGGGCGTACCGAACAAGGGATACGCAGTATTTT
TRBJ2-5,TRBV2,NA,NA,CASSELEGQETQYF,TGTGCCAGCAGTGAACTTGAGGGGCAAGAGACCCAGTACTTC
TRBJ1-2,TRBV19,NA,NA,CASSIGGVPGYTF,TGTGCCAGTAGTATAGGTGGGGTTCCAGGCTACACCTTC
TRBJ2-7,TRBV2,once,NA,CASSEESGGLEQYF,TGTGCCAGCAGTGAAGAGTCTGGCGGCCTGGAGCAGTACTTC
TRBJ2-7,TRBV7-2,NA,NA,CASSLVEGGWDEQYF,TGTGCCAGCAGCTTAGTTGAGGGAGGTTGGGACGAGCAGTACTTC
TRBJ1-1,TRBV12-3/TRBV12-4,NA,NA,CASSYAAANTEAFF,TGTGCCAGCAGTTACGCGGCGGCGAACACTGAAGCTTTCTTT
TRBJ1-4,TRBV2,few,TRBD1,CASRVTGVANEKLFF,TGTGCCAGCAGGGTCACAGGGGTGGCTAATGAAAAACTGTTTTTT
TRBJ2-2,TRBV2,NA,NA,CAVKTGTANTGELFF,TGTGCCGTTAAGACTGGGACGGCGAACACCGGGGAGCTGTTTTTT
TRBJ2-7,TRBV4-2,NA,TRBD2,CASSQGGTSGADRYEQYF,TGTGCCAGCAGCCAGGGCGGGACTAGCGGGGCGGACCGCTACGAGCAGTACTTC
TRBJ2-7,TRBV29-1,NA,NA,CSVEDLLVGEQYF,TGCAGCGTTGAAGATCTCCTGGTGGGCGAGCAGTACTTC
TRBJ2-7,TRBV20-1,NA,TRBD1,CSARGWDRESYYEQYF,TGCAGTGCCAGGGGTTGGGACAGGGAGAGCTACTACGAGCAGTACTTC
TRBJ1-2,TRBV14,NA,NA,CASSRDRLSYGYTF,TGTGCCAGCAGCAGGGACCGGCTGAGCTATGGCTACACCTTC
TRBJ2-7,TRBV20-1,NA,NA,CSASDNDEQYF,TGCAGTGCTAGCGACAACGACGAGCAGTACTTC
TRBJ1-1,TRBV9,NA,NA,CASSFPDSNTEAFF,TGTGCCAGCAGTTTTCCCGACTCGAACACTGAAGCTTTCTTT
TRBJ2-3,TRBV4-3,many,TRBD2,CASSQTSGGVDTQYF,TGCGCCAGCAGCCAGACTAGCGGGGGAGTCGATACGCAGTATTTT
TRBJ1-1,TRBV9,few,NA,CASSTGSTEAFF,TGTGCCAGCAGCACCGGGTCCACTGAAGCTTTCTTT
TRBJ1-4,TRBV20-1,NA,TRBD1,CSARSWTGGVGQSWEKLFF,TGCAGTGCTAGATCCTGGACAGGGGGCGTGGGTCAATCTTGGGAAAAACTGTTTTTT
TRBJ2-1,TRBV7-3,NA,NA,CASSLKGQFF,TGTGCCAGCAGCTTAAAAGGGCAGTTCTTC
TRBJ1-2,TRBV24-1,few,TRBD1,CATSDPGQGAYGYTF,TGTGCCACCAGTGACCCGGGACAGGGGGCTTATGGCTACACCTTC
TRBJ2-7,TRBV29-1,NA,NA,CSVADGSYEQYF,TGCAGCGTTGCCGACGGGAGCTACGAGCAGTACTTC
TRBJ1-5,TRBV30,NA,NA,CAWSVGGGGPQHF,TGTGCCTGGAGTGTAGGGGGTGGGGGGCCCCAGCATTTT
TRBJ2-1,TRBV2,NA,NA,CASRGGTYYNEQFF,TGTGCCAGCAGGGGGGGGACATACTACAATGAGCAGTTCTTC
TRBJ1-2,TRBV19,NA,NA,CTNPSGHPGHGYTF,TGTACTAATCCTTCGGGACATCCGGGACATGGCTACACCTTC
TRBJ2-1,TRBV19,many,TRBD2,CASSQTSGGYNEQFF,TGTGCCAGTAGCCAGACTAGCGGGGGGTACAATGAGCAGTTCTTC
TRBJ1-1,TRBV10-3,NA,NA,CAISESTGSGEAFF,TGTGCCATCAGTGAGTCGACGGGTTCAGGAGAAGCTTTCTTT
TRBJ2-2,TRBV6-4,many,NA,CASSDSEGTGTGELFF,TGTGCCAGCAGTGACTCGGAGGGGACGGGCACCGGGGAGCTGTTTTTT
TRBJ2-7,TRBV10-3,NA,NA,CATRDIQVVERYF,TGTGCCACCAGGGACATACAGGTTGTCGAGCGGTACTTC
TRBJ1-5,TRBV12-3/TRBV12-4,many,NA,CASTVWDQPQHF,TGTGCCAGCACGGTGTGGGATCAGCCCCAGCATTTT
TRBJ1-2,TRBV20-1,NA,NA,CSASSPSGGVYGYTF,TGCAGTGCTAGCTCTCCGTCGGGAGGTGTCTATGGCTACACCTTC
TRBJ2-1,TRBV2,NA,NA,CAGNDPRHNEQFF,TGTGCCGGCAATGATCCGCGCCACAATGAGCAGTTCTTC
TRBJ2-2,TRBV12-5,NA,TRBD2,CASGLVGLAIGELFF,TGTGCTAGTGGTTTGGTTGGACTAGCAATCGGGGAGCTGTTTTTT
TRBJ2-2,TRBV5-8,many,NA,CASSLGWRGNTGELFF,TGTGCCAGCAGCTTGGGTTGGAGGGGGAACACCGGGGAGCTGTTTTTT
TRBJ2-1,TRBV10-3,NA,NA,CAISEPRNEQLF,TGTGCCATCAGTGAGCCTCGCAATGAGCAGCTCTTC
TRBJ2-5,TRBV7-8,NA,NA,CASSIETQYF,TGTGCCAGCAGTATAGAGACCCAGTACTTC
TRBJ2-1,TRBV15,few,NA,CATSRGNNEQFF,TGTGCCACCAGCAGAGGGAACAATGAGCAGTTCTTC
TRBJ2-1,TRBV24-1,NA,TRBD2,CASSTSVSYNEQFF,TGTGCCAGCAGCACTAGCGTGTCCTACAATGAGCAGTTCTTC
TRBJ2-7,TRBV20-1,NA,NA,CSALRSTNYEQYF,TGCAGTGCTCTAAGGTCTACCAACTACGAGCAGTACTTC
TRBJ2-5,TRBV19,NA,TRBD1,CATWSRDRNQETQYF,TGTGCCACCTGGTCCCGGGACAGGAACCAAGAGACCCAGTACTTC
TRBJ2-1,TRBV5-6,many,TRBD2,CASSWGGVEQFF,TGTGCCAGCAGCTGGGGGGGGGTTGAGCAGTTCTTC
TRBJ2-1,TRBV7-7,NA,TRBD2,CASFSGSNEQFF,TGTGCTAGCTTTAGCGGGAGCAATGAGCAGTTCTTC
TRBJ2-5,TRBV5-1,NA,TRBD1,CASSFRDRGLLETQYF,TGCGCCAGCAGCTTTCGGGACAGGGGTTTATTAGAGACCCAGTACTTC
TRBJ1-5,TRBV2,NA,NA,CASSEGWDQPQHF,TGTGCCAGCAGTGAAGGTTGGGATCAGCCCCAGCATTTT
TRBJ2-1,TRBV9,NA,TRBD1,CASSAEGQGAHNEQFF,TGTGCCAGCAGCGCGGAAGGACAGGGGGCGCACAATGAGCAGTTCTTC
TRBJ1-1,TRBV25-1,NA,TRBD1,CASSEPETGDTEAFF,TGTGCCAGCAGTGAACCCGAGACAGGGGATACTGAAGCTTTCTTT
TRBJ2-5,TRBV7-7,NA,NA,CASSSGLPGETQYF,TGTGCTAGCAGCTCGGGACTCCCCGGGGAGACCCAGTACTTC
TRBJ2-2,TRBV6-4,many,NA,CASSLSGTGELFF,TGTGCCAGCAGTCTGTCGGGGACCGGGGAGCTGTTTTTT
TRBJ2-1,TRBV6-6,NA,TRBD1,CASGTGYYNEQFF,TGTGCCAGCGGGACAGGGTACTACAATGAGCAGTTCTTC
TRBJ2-7,TRBV19,NA,NA,CASSKDGYDEQYF,TGTGCCAGTAGTAAGGACGGGTACGACGAGCAGTACTTC
TRBJ2-7,TRBV10-1,many,NA,CASSDLRDTSYEQYF,TGCGCCAGCAGTGATCTCCGGGACACGAGCTACGAGCAGTACTTC